The TCR beta chain under discussion was sequenced for a study of cytomegalovirus exposure and HLA in healthy donors. PCR primers comprised 60 Vbeta and 13 Jbeta primers. The repertoire was sequenced with immunoSEQ multiplex PCR; TCRdb's copy has only in-frame clones and lacks some. The sample lists about 160,000 clones; 65% to 85% were seen once. J lost 5 bases, V lost 3 bases, and 10 bases had no gene match. The germline V gene encodes CDR1 MNHEY and CDR2 SMNVEV (reference sequence). The CDR3 has 16 amino acids. The clonotype comes from a woman between 18 and 29 years old in good health and CMV-seronegative. The sample consisted of PBMCs. The chain recombines TRBV27 with TRBJ1-1; 9 positions match TRBD1. For the CDR3, the DNA is TGTGCCAGCAGTTTCGGTCCCGGGACAGGGAATACTGAAGCTTTCTTT. Residues: CASSFGPGTGNTEAFF.